This T cell receptor (beta chain) comes out of a study of cytotoxic CD8 clonotypes in ibrutinib-treated CLL. This clone has just a few counts. The table came from immunoSEQ multiplex PCR; TCRdb's copy has only in-frame clones and leaves some out. The data show about 160,000 clones, about four fifths seen once. Trimming stripped 2 bases from V and 9 bases from J, with 17 bases between. Germline lookup yields CDR1 SGHAT and CDR2 FQNNGV. The CDR3 runs to 14 residues. The receptor comes from a human donor with chronic lymphocytic leukemia. V and J are TRBV11-2 and TRBJ2-7; possible D gene TRBD1, 5 bases. The sequences come from PBMCs, collected after 12 months of ibrutinib treatment. The CDR3 loop is CASSLNVGEVGQYF. The CDR3 nucleotides read TGTGCCAGCAGCTTAAACGTAGGGGAAGTAGGGCAGTACTTC.